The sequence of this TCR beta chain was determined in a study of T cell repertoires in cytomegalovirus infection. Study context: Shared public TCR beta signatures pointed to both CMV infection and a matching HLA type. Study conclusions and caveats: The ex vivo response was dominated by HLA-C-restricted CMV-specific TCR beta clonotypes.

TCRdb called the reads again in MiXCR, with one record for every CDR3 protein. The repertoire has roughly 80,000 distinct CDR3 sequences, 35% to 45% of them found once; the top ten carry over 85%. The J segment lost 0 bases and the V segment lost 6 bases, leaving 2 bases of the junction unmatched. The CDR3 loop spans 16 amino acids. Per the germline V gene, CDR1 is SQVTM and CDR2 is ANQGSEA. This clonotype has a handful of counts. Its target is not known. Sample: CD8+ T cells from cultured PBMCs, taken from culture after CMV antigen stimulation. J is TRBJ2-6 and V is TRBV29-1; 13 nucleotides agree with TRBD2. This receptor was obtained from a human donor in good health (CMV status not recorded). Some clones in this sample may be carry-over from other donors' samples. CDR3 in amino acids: CSVTSGGLSGANVLTF. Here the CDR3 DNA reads TGCAGCGTGACTAGCGGGGGGCTCTCTGGGGCCAACGTCCTGACTTTC.